Listed here are 5 T cell receptor beta chains from one sample, sequenced in a study of OX40 agonist ivuxolimab in advanced cancers. Generated by immunoSEQ multiplex PCR, the TCRdb table keeps only in-frame clones and is missing some. The profile shows over 25,000 clones, 60% to 75% of them singletons. The sample was CD4+ or CD8+ T cells sorted from blood, taken in a trial of the OX40 agonist ivuxolimab. The source is an adult with an advanced solid tumor such as melanoma, head and neck, liver or kidney cancer.

This clone was counted only a few times. This chain connects TRBV29-1 to TRBJ1-4, with D unresolved. Germline V gene data show CDR1 as SQVTM and CDR2 as ANQGSEA. V was cut by 5 bases and J by 0 bases, with 10 bases left in between. The CDR3 covers 14 residues. CDR3: CSVQAAATNEKLFF. CDR3 DNA sequence: TGCAGCGTTCAAGCGGCGGCAACTAATGAAAAACTGTTTTTT.

This sequence joins TRBV2 and TRBJ2-1; D is ambiguous. The CDR3 consists of 14 residues. CDR1 and CDR2 (germline): SNHLY, FYNNEI. Trimming stripped 6 bases from V and 7 bases from J, with 16 bases between. As DNA, the CDR3 is TGTGCCAGCAGGGCAGTTAATCGCGGAAATGAGCAGTTCTTC. Translation: CASRAVNRGNEQFF.

The chain has TRBV7-9 and TRBJ2-5, with D maybe TRBD2 (6 bases). The V gene lost 5 bases and the J gene lost 3 bases, with 13 bases spanning the gap. Per germline, CDR1 SEHNR and CDR2 FQNEAQ (reference sequence). CDR3 length: 14 amino acids. CDR3 DNA sequence: TGTGCCAGCAGCGCTGCGGGGTTTAAAGAGACCCAGTACTTC. Protein sequence: CASSAAGFKETQYF.

V usage is TRBV7-8 and J usage is TRBJ2-1; 8 bases match TRBD1. The CDR3 covers 14 residues. The germline CDR1 and CDR2 sequences are SGHVS and FQNEAQ. Trimming took 4 bases from V and 7 from J; bases not matched to a gene: 6. This chain's CDR3 is CASSSGTGGNEQFF. CDR3 nucleotide sequence: TGTGCCAGCAGCTCCGGGACAGGTGGGAATGAGCAGTTCTTC.

The V call is TRBV20-1, the J call TRBJ2-7, with D unclear. Germline-derived CDR1 and CDR2 are DFQATT and SNEGSKA (reference sequence). V shed 5 bases and J shed 3 bases, with 8 bases lying between them. The CDR3 runs 11 residues. The CDR3 region is CSAGHNYEQYF. DNA of the CDR3: TGCAGTGCTGGCCATAACTACGAGCAGTACTTC.